Below are 8 T cell receptor beta chains sequenced from a single sample in a study of somatic mutations in cytotoxic T cells in rheumatoid arthritis. Some clones are missing from TCRdb's copy, which holds only in-frame ones; the method was immunoSEQ multiplex PCR. The sample comprises around 15,000 clones, roughly 72% of which are singletons, and 28% rests with the top ten. Sequencing was done on a sample of CD8+ T cells sorted from blood. These receptor sequences come from an adult with rheumatoid arthritis.

The sample holds one count of this clone. The chain recombines TRBV7-3 with TRBJ2-4, with D possibly TRBD2 on 5 matching bases. The CDR3 is 17 amino acids. Germline CDR1 SGHTA, CDR2 FQGTGA. Deletions cut 5 bases from V and 2 bases from J, with 19 bases between. The CDR3 loop reads CASSATRGLGSKNIQYF. In DNA form, the CDR3 reads TGTGCCAGCAGCGCCACTCGGGGTCTTGGGTCCAAAAACATTCAGTACTTC.

This CDR3 is CASSLDTYGYTF. In DNA, the CDR3 is TGTGCCAGCAGCTTGGACACCTATGGCTACACCTTC. The chain combines TRBV5-4 with TRBJ1-2; D unresolved. This CDR3 has 12 amino acids. The germline V gene encodes CDR1 SGHNT and CDR2 YYREEE (reference sequence). Trimming cost V 0 bases and J 4 bases, with 4 bases left between them.

A few counts support this clone. The CDR3 coding sequence is TGTGCCTGGAGTGCCGGGACAGGGCCCTACGAGCAGTACTTC. It is translated as CAWSAGTGPYEQYF. The chain employs TRBV30 and TRBJ2-7, with TRBD1 matching over 9 bases. This CDR3 has 14 residues. Germline values: CDR1 GTSNPN, CDR2 SVGIG (reference sequence). Unmatched junction bases numbered 3, after V lost 1 base and J lost 2 bases.

The rearrangement joins TRBV2 to TRBJ1-5; no clear D. V gave up 5 bases and J gave up 7 bases, with 12 bases separating them. Per germline, CDR1 SNHLY and CDR2 FYNNEI. This CDR3 has 13 amino acids. The DNA for the CDR3 is TGTGCCAGCAGTAGAGGGCCGGGGCAGCCCCAGCATTTT. Translation gives CASSRGPGQPQHF.

The CDR3 DNA is TGTGCCATCAGTGCTAGCGGGGGACAGCTGATGGAGACCCAGTACTTC. This translates into CAISASGGQLMETQYF. The J gene is TRBJ2-5, the V gene TRBV10-3; 10 nucleotides align to TRBD2. The germline CDR1 and CDR2 sequences are ENHRY and SYGVKD. The CDR3 runs to 16 residues. The V gene end was trimmed by 4 bases and the J gene end by 5 bases; junction bases not matched to a gene: 10.

V gene TRBV6-5 combines with J gene TRBJ2-7; D remains ambiguous. Trimming took off 0 bases at V and 4 bases at J, with 7 bases between the two ends. Germline lookup yields CDR1 MNHEY and CDR2 SVGAGI. This CDR3 comprises 13 residues. The CDR3 DNA reads as TGTGCCAGCAGTTACTCGTTCAATTACGAGCAGTACTTC. It specifies CASSYSFNYEQYF.

This rearrangement joins TRBV29-1 to TRBJ1-2; D call uncertain. Trimming took off 3 bases at V and 3 bases at J, with 11 bases between the two ends. The CDR3 has 13 residues. Germline assignment: CDR1 SQVTM and CDR2 ANQGSEA. The CDR3 nucleotides read TGCAGCGTTGAGTGGCAGAGAGACTATGGCTACACCTTC. Protein sequence: CSVEWQRDYGYTF.

The rearrangement links TRBV7-9 to TRBJ2-1, with TRBD2 matching 9 bases. The germline CDR1 and CDR2 sequences are SEHNR and FQNEAQ (reference sequence). The trim removed 8 bases at V and 5 bases at J, leaving 7 bases unmatched. The CDR3 is made up of 14 amino acids. The CDR3 nucleotides are TGTGCCAGCCGGATAGCGGGAGATGACAATGAGCAGTTCTTC. It yields the protein CASRIAGDDNEQFF.